This TCR beta chain emerged from a study of T cell repertoires in cytomegalovirus infection. Overall study results and limits: Summed frequency of public TCR beta families distinguished CMV carriers with the relevant HLA.

TCRdb reanalysed the reads using MiXCR and keeps one entry per CDR3 protein. The table records roughly 500,000 distinct CDR3 sequences, roughly 34% of them present only once. The CDR3 is 16 residues long. V gave up 11 bases and J gave up 1 base, with 20 bases separating them. The germline V gene encodes CDR1 MNHEY and CDR2 SMNVEV (reference sequence). Comments on this clonotype: Its specificity is unknown.

The TCR originated in a human donor in good health (CMV status not recorded). Some clones in this sample may be carry-over from other donors' samples. The rearrangement uses TRBV27 and TRBJ2-2; tentatively, D is TRBD1 (8 bases). This specimen consisted of cultured PBMCs, obtained from culture after CMV antigen stimulation. The CDR3 DNA sequence: TGTGCCGAACAGGGGGAGTCGGGAGGGAACACCGGGGAGCTGTTTTTT. It translates to CAEQGESGGNTGELFF.